The source of this T cell receptor beta chain is a study of CD8+ T cells in alopecia areata. Study-wide findings and caveats: Normal skin's resident alphabeta T cells are also sequenced in scalp samples. Between patients, shared TCR sequences were less clear than in mice. This was possibly due in part to HLA diversity in the patient population.

About this clone itself: Its antigen is not known.

cDNA serving as the sequencing template came from extracted, reverse transcribed RNA. TCRdb keeps only in-frame clones here, not all; method: immunoSEQ multiplex PCR. The sample has some 240,000 clones, about three fifths seen once. The V gene's germline CDR1 is SGHRS and CDR2 YFSETQ. With 0 bases removed from V and 2 bases from J, the gap between germline ends came to 8 bases. This CDR3 has 15 residues. Individuals with alopecia areata gave both lesional scalp punch biopsies and peripheral blood for collection. The V call is TRBV5-1, the J call TRBJ2-2; D not certain. Here the sequenced sample was CD4+ T cells sorted from blood, taken at week 0. The clonotype comes from a human donor with alopecia areata. The CDR3: CASSLESTNTGELFF. The DNA for the CDR3 is TGCGCCAGCAGCTTGGAGTCAACAAACACCGGGGAGCTGTTTTTT.